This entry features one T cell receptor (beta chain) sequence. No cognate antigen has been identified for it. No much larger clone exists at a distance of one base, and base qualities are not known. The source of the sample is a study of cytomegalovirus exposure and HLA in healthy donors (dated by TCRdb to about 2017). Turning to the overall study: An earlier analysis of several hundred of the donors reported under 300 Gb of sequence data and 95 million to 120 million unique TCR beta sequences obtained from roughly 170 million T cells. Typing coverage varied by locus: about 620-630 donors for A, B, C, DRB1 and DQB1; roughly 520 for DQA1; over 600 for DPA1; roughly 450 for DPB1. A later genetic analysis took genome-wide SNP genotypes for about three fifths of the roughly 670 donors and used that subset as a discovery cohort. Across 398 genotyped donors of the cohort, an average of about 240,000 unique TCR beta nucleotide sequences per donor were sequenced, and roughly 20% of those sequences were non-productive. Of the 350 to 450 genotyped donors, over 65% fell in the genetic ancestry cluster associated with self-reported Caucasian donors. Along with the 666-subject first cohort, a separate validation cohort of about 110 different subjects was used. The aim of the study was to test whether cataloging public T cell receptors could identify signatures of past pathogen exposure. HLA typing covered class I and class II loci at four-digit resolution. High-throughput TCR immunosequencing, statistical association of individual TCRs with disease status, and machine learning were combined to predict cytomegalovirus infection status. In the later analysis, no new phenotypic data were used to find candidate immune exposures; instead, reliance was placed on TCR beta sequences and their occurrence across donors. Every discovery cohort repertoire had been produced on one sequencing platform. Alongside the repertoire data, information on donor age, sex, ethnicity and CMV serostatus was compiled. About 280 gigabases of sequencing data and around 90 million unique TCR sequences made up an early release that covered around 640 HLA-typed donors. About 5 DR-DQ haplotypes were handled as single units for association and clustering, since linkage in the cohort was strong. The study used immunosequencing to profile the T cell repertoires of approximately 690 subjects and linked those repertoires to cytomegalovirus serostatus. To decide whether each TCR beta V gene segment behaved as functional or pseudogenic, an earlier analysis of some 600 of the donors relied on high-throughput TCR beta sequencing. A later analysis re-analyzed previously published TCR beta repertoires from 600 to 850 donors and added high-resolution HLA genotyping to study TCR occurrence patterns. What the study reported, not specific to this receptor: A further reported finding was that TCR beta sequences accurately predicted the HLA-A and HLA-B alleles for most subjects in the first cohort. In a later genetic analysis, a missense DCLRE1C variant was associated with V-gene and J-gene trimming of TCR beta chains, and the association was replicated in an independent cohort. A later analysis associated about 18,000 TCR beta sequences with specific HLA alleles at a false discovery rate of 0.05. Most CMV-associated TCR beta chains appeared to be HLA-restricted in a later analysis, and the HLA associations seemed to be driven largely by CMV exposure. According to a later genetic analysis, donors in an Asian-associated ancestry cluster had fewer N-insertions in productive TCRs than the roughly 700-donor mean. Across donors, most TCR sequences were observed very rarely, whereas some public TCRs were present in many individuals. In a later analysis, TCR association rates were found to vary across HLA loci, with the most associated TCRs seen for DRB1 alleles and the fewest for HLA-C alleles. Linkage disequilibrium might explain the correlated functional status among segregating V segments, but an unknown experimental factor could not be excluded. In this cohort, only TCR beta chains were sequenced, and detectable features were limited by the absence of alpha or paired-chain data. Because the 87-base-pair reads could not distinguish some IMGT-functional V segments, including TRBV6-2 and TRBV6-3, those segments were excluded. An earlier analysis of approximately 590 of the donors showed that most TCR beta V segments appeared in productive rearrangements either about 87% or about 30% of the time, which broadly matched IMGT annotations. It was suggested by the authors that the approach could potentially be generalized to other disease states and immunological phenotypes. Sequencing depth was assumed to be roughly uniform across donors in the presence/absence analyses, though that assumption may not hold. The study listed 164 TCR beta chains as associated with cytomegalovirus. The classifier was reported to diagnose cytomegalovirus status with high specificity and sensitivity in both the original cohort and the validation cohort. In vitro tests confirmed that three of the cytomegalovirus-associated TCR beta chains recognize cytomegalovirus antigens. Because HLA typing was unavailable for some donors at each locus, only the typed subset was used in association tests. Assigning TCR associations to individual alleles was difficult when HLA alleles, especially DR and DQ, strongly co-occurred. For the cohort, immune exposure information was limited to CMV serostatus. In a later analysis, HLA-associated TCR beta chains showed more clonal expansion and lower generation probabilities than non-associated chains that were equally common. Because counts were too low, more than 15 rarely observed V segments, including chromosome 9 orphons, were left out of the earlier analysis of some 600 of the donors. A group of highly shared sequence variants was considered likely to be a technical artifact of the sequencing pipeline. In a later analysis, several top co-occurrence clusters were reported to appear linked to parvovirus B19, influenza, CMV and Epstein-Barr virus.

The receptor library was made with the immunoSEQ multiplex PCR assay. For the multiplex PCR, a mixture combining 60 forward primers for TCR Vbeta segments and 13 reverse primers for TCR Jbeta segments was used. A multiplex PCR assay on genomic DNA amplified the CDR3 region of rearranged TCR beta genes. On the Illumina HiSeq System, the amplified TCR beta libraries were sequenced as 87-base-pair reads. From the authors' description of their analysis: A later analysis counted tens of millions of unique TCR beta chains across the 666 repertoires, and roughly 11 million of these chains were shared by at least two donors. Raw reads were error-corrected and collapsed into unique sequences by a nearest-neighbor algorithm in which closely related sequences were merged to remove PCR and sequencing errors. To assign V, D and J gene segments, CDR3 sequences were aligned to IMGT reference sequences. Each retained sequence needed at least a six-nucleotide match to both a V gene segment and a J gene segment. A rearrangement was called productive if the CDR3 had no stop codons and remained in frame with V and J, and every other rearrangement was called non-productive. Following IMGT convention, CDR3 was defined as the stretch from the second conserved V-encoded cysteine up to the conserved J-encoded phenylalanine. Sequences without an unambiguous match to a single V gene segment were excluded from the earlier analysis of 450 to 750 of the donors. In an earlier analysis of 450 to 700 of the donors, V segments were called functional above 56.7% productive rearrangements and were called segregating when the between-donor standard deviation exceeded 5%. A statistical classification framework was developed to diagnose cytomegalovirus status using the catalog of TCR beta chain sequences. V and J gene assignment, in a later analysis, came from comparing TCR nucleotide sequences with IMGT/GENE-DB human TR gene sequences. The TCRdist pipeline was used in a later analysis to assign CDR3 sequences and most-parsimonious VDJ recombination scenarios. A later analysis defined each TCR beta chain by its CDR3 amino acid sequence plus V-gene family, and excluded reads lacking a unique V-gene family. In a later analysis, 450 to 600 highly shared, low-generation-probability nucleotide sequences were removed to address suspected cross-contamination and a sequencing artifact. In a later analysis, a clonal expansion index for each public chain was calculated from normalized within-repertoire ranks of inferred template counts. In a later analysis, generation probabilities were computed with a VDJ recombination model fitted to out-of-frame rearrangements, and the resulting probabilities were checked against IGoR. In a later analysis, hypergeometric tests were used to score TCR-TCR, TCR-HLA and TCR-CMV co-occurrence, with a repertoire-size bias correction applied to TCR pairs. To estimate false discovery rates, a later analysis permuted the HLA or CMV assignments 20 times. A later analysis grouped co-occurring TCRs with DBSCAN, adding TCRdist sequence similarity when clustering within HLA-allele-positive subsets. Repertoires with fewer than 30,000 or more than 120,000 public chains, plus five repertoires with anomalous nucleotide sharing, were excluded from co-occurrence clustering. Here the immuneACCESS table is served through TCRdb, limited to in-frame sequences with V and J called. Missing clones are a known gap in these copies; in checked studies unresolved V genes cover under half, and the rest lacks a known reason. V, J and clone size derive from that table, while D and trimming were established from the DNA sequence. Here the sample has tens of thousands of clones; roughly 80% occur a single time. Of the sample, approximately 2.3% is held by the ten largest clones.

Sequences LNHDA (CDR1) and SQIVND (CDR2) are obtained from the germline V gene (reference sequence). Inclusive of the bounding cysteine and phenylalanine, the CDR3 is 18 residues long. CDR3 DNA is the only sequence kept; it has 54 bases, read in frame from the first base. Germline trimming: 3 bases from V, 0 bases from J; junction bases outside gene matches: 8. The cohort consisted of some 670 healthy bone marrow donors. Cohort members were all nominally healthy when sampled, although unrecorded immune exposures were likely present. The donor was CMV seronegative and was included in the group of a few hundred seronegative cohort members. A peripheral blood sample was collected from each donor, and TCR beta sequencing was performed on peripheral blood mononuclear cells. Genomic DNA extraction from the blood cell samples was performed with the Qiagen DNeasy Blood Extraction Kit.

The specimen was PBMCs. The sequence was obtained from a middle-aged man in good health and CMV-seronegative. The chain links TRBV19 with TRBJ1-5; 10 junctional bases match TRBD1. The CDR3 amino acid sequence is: CASSMSIGTGVSNQPQHF. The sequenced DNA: TGTGCCAGTAGTATGAGTATCGGGACAGGGGTTAGCAATCAGCCCCAGCATTTT.